These 29 T cell receptor beta chains share one sample of origin, sequenced in a study of blood T cells in healthy people across ages (dated by TCRdb to 2013 to 2016). The library came from 5' RACE. Sequencing relied on an Illumina HiSeq 2500. The second PCR ran for roughly 7 to 12 cycles and used a J-beta primer mix along with a sample-barcoded 5' primer. The raw public reads went through TCRdb reprocessing: fastp at Q25, MiXCR clone calling, in-frame beta chains kept. Every entry covers one CDR3 protein and lists the most common genes and DNA from its rows. For this sample there are roughly 1,500,000 distinct CDR3 sequences; about 35% appear just once. The ten most abundant clones make up about 11% of the sample. The sequencing input was blood. These receptors originate from a woman aged 25 to 45 in good health.

As for this clonotype: A junction boundary mismatches the germline segment, possibly from a read error. CDR3 bases: TGTGCCAGCAGACCGCATTTTAGCGGGGGGAGCACAGATACGCGGTATTTT. Its protein is CASRPHFSGGSTDTRYF. J is TRBJ2-3 and V is TRBV6-1; 10 nucleotides line up with TRBD2. The CDR3 loop spans 17 amino acids. Germline CDR1 reads MNHNS; CDR2 reads SASEGT.

This clonotype was observed a few times. The chain employs TRBV15 and TRBJ2-7; 8 bases match TRBD2. With V trimmed by 4 bases and J by 4 bases, 12 bases remained unmatched. The CDR3 spans 16 residues. CDR1 LNHNV and CDR2 YYDKDF come from the germline V gene (reference sequence). The CDR3 region is CATSTPTRSGTYEQYF. CDR3 nucleotides: TGTGCCACCAGCACTCCGACCCGTAGCGGGACTTACGAGCAGTACTTC.

The chain combines TRBV10-3 with TRBJ2-7; possible D gene TRBD2, 6 bases. This CDR3 has 11 residues. The V end was cut by 11 bases, the J end by 7 bases, with 15 bases between. The germline V gene encodes CDR1 ENHRY and CDR2 SYGVKD. The CDR3 spells CAGSGGNEQYF. The CDR3 nucleotides read TGTGCCGGCAGCGGCGGGAATGAGCAGTACTTC.

Only a few counts were recorded for this clonotype. The V gene is TRBV15, the J gene TRBJ2-1; TRBD2 aligns across 10 bases. The germline gives CDR1 LNHNV, CDR2 YYDKDF (reference sequence). The CDR3 sequence is 16 residues long. V shed 3 bases, J shed 3 bases, and the junction held 5 bases outside the gene matches. In DNA, the CDR3 is TGTGCCACCAGCAGTCCGGGACTAGCGCTCTACAATGAGCAGTTCTTC. It specifies CATSSPGLALYNEQFF.

The chain is built from TRBV29-1 and TRBJ2-1, with D maybe TRBD1 (6 bases). The CDR3 is 15 residues long. The V end was cut by 4 bases, the J end by 2 bases, with 15 bases between. From germline, CDR1 is SQVTM and CDR2 ANQGSEA. In DNA form, the CDR3 reads TGCAGCGTTGTTACTTCAGGGGCTACCTACAATGAGCAGTTCTTC. This translates into CSVVTSGATYNEQFF.

The chain employs TRBV7-6 and TRBJ2-5; D call uncertain. Germline-derived CDR1 and CDR2 are SGHVS and FNYEAQ. The CDR3 extends over 15 amino acids. V was trimmed by 5 bases and J by 4 bases, leaving 17 bases between them. In nucleotides, the CDR3 is TGTGCCAGCAGCACCGGACCGAGTCGGGCAGAGACCCAGTACTTC. Amino acid sequence: CASSTGPSRAETQYF. The whole variable domain, filled in from reference TRBV7-6 and TRBJ2-5, reads GAGVSQSPRYKVTKRGQDVALRCDPISGHVSLYWYRQALGQGPEFLTYFNYEAQQDKSGLPNDRFSAERPEGSISTLTIQRTEQRDSAMYRCASSTGPSRAETQYFGPGTRLLVL.

This rearrangement joins TRBV4-1 to TRBJ2-5; possibly TRBD2 for D (7 bases). Trimming left V 3 bases short and J 2 bases short, with 13 bases between. The CDR3 consists of 15 residues. CDR1 is MGHRA and CDR2 is YSYEKL in the germline V gene. The CDR3 sequence: CASSHGGGPQETQYF. The CDR3 DNA reads as TGCGCCAGCAGCCATGGCGGGGGCCCACAAGAGACCCAGTACTTC.

The chain carries TRBV20-1 and TRBJ2-3, with D tentatively TRBD1 (5 bases). This CDR3 comprises 11 residues. Trimming stripped 7 bases from V and 6 bases from J, with 11 bases between. In germline, CDR1 is DFQATT, CDR2 SNEGSKA (reference sequence). The CDR3 coding sequence is TGCAGTGGCCGTTGGGGCGATACGCAGTATTTT. Protein sequence: CSGRWGDTQYF.

This clonotype turned up a few times. The J gene is TRBJ2-7, the V gene TRBV5-1, with D tentatively TRBD2 (5 bases). Trimming pared 4 bases from V and 6 bases from J, leaving 11 bases between. The CDR3 extends over 12 amino acids. In germline, CDR1 is SGHRS, CDR2 YFSETQ. The CDR3 sequence is CASSPGSREQYF. The CDR3 DNA is TGCGCCAGCAGCCCGGGATCACGCGAGCAGTACTTC.

The chain employs TRBV6-1 and TRBJ1-2; D gene ambiguous. The V end was cut by 1 base, the J end by 2 bases, with 11 bases between. Germline CDR1 is MNHNS and CDR2 is SASEGT. This CDR3 region has 15 residues. CDR3 loop: CASSEGPTGNYGYTF. The CDR3 bases are TGTGCCAGCAGTGAAGGCCCCACCGGAAACTATGGCTACACCTTC.

The sample holds a few counts of this clonotype. This chain connects TRBV7-9 to TRBJ2-3, with D perhaps matching TRBD1 (6 bases). The CDR3 covers 16 residues. The germline V and J ends were trimmed by 4 bases and 2 bases, with 16 bases remaining between them. Per the germline V gene, CDR1 is SEHNR and CDR2 is FQNEAQ (reference sequence). This CDR3 is CASSSPLDSHTDTQYF. The DNA of the CDR3 is TGTGCCAGCAGCTCTCCCCTGGACAGCCACACAGATACGCAGTATTTT.

V usage is TRBV29-1 and J usage is TRBJ2-5, with D possibly matching TRBD2 (6 bases). The CDR3 has 14 amino acids. Per germline, CDR1 SQVTM and CDR2 ANQGSEA. Trimming left V 1 base short and J 5 bases short, with 14 bases between. This chain's CDR3 is CSVEAPRGRETQYF. The CDR3 DNA reads TGCAGCGTTGAAGCCCCTCGGGGGAGGGAGACCCAGTACTTC.

V and J are TRBV7-9 and TRBJ2-7, with D uncertain. Per germline, CDR1 SEHNR and CDR2 FQNEAQ (reference sequence). Trimming pared 1 base from V and 2 bases from J, leaving 12 bases between. The CDR3 consists of 15 residues. The CDR3 sequence is CASSLEPGRTYEQYF. In DNA, the CDR3 is TGTGCCAGCAGCTTAGAGCCCGGCAGAACCTACGAGCAGTACTTC. Variable domain in full (rest from reference TRBV7-9 and TRBJ2-7): DTGVSQNPRHKITKRGQNVTFRCDPISEHNRLYWYRQTLGQGPEFLTYFQNEAQLEKSRLLSDRFSAERPKGSFSTLEIQRTEQGDSAMYLCASSLEPGRTYEQYFGPGTRLTVT.

V is TRBV20-1 and J is TRBJ2-5, with 11 positions matching TRBD2. The J segment lost 13 bases and the V segment lost 5 bases, leaving 18 bases of the junction unmatched. The CDR3 is 15 residues long. Germline CDR1 reads DFQATT; CDR2 reads SNEGSKA (reference sequence). The CDR3 loop is CSAREGLAGGSPPYF. The DNA for the CDR3 is TGCAGTGCTCGCGAGGGGCTAGCGGGAGGATCCCCCCCGTACTTC.

The chain carries TRBV4-1 and TRBJ2-3, with 9 bases that match TRBD2. The CDR3 has 17 amino acids. With 4 bases clipped from V and 4 bases from J, the junction kept 12 bases outside the gene matches. Germline-derived CDR1 and CDR2 are MGHRA and YSYEKL. CDR3 protein: CASSPLAGEGPPDTQYF. The CDR3 DNA is TGCGCCAGCAGCCCCTTAGCGGGGGAGGGGCCCCCAGATACGCAGTATTTT.

Regarding this clonotype: The CDR3 does not close with the conserved phenylalanine or tryptophan, likely indicating a read error. The gene calls are TRBV4-2 and TRBJ2-1; a possible D gene is TRBD2 (7 bases). This CDR3 region has 19 residues. Germline V gene data show CDR1 as LGHNA and CDR2 as YNFKEQ. V was cut by 1 base and J by 2 bases, with 21 bases left in between. In DNA form, the CDR3 reads TGTGCCAGCAGCCAAGGTTGGTTCCCCGGGGGGCCTACCTACAATGAGCAGTTCTTA. It yields the protein CASSQGWFPGGPTYNEQFL.

This clonotype was counted at least ten times. The CDR3 nucleotides are TGCGCCAGCAGCCAGATTATGAACACTGAAGCTTTCTTT. Amino acid sequence: CASSQIMNTEAFF. This sequence joins TRBV4-1 and TRBJ1-1, with unresolved D. This CDR3 comprises 13 residues. The ends were cut back, 3 bases at V and 0 bases at J, with 5 bases in the middle. Per the germline V gene, CDR1 is MGHRA and CDR2 is YSYEKL.

The chain recombines TRBV5-8 with TRBJ2-5, with D maybe TRBD1 (5 bases). The J call is uncertain, as TRBJ2-7 better fits the DNA end. Germline V gene sequence: CDR1 SGHTS, CDR2 YDEGEE. The CDR3 loop spans 14 amino acids. CDR3 bases: TGTGCCAGCAGCACGAGTGGGGCAGAGCACGAGCAGTACTTC. This codes for CASSTSGAEHEQYF.

The J gene is TRBJ2-7, the V gene TRBV5-1; no clear D gene. The CDR3 extends over 13 amino acids. The germline V gene has CDR1 SGHRS and CDR2 YFSETQ. The V and J ends lost 2 bases and 5 bases respectively, with 11 bases between them. In nucleotides, the CDR3 is TGCGCCAGCAGCTTACAAACAGCCGACGAGCAGTACTTC. Translating gives CASSLQTADEQYF.

There are a few counts of this clonotype. This rearrangement joins TRBV11-2 to TRBJ2-7; 8 bases agree with TRBD1. CDR1 SGHAT and CDR2 FQNNGV come from the germline V gene. The CDR3 runs to 15 residues. The ends lost 4 bases at V and 4 bases at J; junction bases unmatched: 9. Written as DNA, the CDR3 is TGTGCCAGCAGCTCGTACAGGGGGGTTCTTTACGAGCAGTACTTC. Amino acid sequence: CASSSYRGVLYEQYF.

This clonotype was observed a handful of times. V usage is TRBV10-3 and J usage is TRBJ1-1; TRBD1 might be the D (5 bases). Between the trimmed V and J ends, which lost 0 bases and 5 bases, there was a span of 13 bases. The CDR3 sequence is 15 residues long. Germline-derived CDR1 and CDR2 are ENHRY and SYGVKD. As DNA, the CDR3 is TGTGCCATCAGTGAGTCGAAGAGGGGTCGGACTGAAGCTTTCTTT. Residues: CAISESKRGRTEAFF.

This rearrangement joins TRBV10-2 to TRBJ1-1; D is perhaps TRBD1 (6 bases). The length of the CDR3 is 15 residues. V shed 5 bases and J shed 2 bases, with 15 bases lying between them. The germline gives CDR1 WSHSY, CDR2 SAAADI. The CDR3 reads CASSFQGTGNTEAFF. CDR3 nucleotides: TGCGCCAGCAGTTTCCAGGGGACTGGAAACACTGAAGCTTTCTTT.

Only a few counts were recorded for this clonotype. The chain joins TRBV2 to TRBJ2-5; D gene unclear. Trimming pared 8 bases from V and 5 bases from J, leaving 18 bases between. This CDR3 is 14 amino acids long. Looked up from germline, CDR1 is SNHLY and CDR2 is FYNNEI. CDR3 sequence reads: CASVASEGMETQYF. The CDR3 DNA reads TGTGCCAGCGTCGCCAGTGAAGGGATGGAGACCCAGTACTTC.

The table lists this clonotype with a few counts. The J gene is TRBJ2-3, the V gene TRBV20-1; D call uncertain. Trimming shortened V by 0 bases and J by 2 bases, and 12 bases separated the two germline ends. The CDR3 sequence is 15 residues long. CDR1 DFQATT and CDR2 SNEGSKA come from the germline V gene (reference sequence). The CDR3 nucleotides read TGCAGTGCTAGAGATTACCAGACCTCCACAGATACGCAGTATTTT. Protein product: CSARDYQTSTDTQYF.

Worth noting for this clonotype: This could be a read error, since a much larger clone is one nucleotide away. The genes are TRBV20-1 and TRBJ2-5; possible D gene TRBD1, 7 bases. The DNA end lines up better with TRBJ2-7; the J call may be wrong. Germline V gene sequence: CDR1 DFQATT, CDR2 SNEGSKA (reference sequence). This CDR3 has 14 amino acids. The CDR3 reads CGARIPGGSYEQYF. The CDR3 DNA sequence: TGCGGTGCTAGGATCCCAGGGGGGTCGTACGAGCAGTACTTC.

The sample holds a few counts of this clonotype. V gene TRBV12-3 or TRBV12-4 combines with J gene TRBJ2-7; no definite D call. V was trimmed by 8 bases and J by 1 base, leaving 9 bases between them. The CDR3 totals 12 residues. CDR3 residues: CASGRQSYEQYF. In DNA, the CDR3 is TGTGCCAGCGGCCGACAATCCTACGAGCAGTACTTC.

This clonotype was seen ten or more times. This chain uses TRBV11-1 with TRBJ2-3; D is unresolved. Germline V lookup: CDR1 SGHAT, CDR2 FQDESV (reference sequence). The CDR3 is made up of 12 amino acids. V gave up 6 bases and J gave up 2 bases, with 6 bases separating them. In nucleotides, the CDR3 is TGTGCCAGCAGTATCGACACAGATACGCAGTATTTT. It is translated as CASSIDTDTQYF.

The V call is TRBV11-3, the J call TRBJ2-1; D not resolved. V lost 7 bases, J lost 6 bases, and 13 bases lay in between. Germline CDR1 reads SGHNT; CDR2 reads YENEEA. The CDR3 has 13 residues. CDR3: CASTYRASNEQFF. The CDR3, as DNA: TGTGCCAGCACCTATCGGGCTAGCAATGAGCAGTTCTTC.

The gene calls are TRBV5-1 and TRBJ2-2; no reliable D call. This CDR3 has 14 residues. CDR1 is SGHRS and CDR2 is YFSETQ in the germline V gene. V was cut by 1 base and J by 4 bases, with 8 bases left in between. CDR3 DNA sequence: TGCGCCAGCAGCTTGCAACGGACCACCGGGGAGCTGTTTTTT. Translated, it gives CASSLQRTTGELFF.